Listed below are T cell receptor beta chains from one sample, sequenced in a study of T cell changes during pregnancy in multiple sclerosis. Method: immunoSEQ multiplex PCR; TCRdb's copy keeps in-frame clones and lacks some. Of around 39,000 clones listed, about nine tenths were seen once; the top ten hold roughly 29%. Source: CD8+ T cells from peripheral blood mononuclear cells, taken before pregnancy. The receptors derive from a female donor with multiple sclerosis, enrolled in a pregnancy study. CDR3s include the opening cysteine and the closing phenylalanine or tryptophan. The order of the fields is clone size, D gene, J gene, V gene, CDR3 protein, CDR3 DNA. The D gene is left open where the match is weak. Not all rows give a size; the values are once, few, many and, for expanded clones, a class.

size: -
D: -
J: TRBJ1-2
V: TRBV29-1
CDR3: CSVENRDGYTF
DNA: TGCAGCGTTGAAAACAGGGACGGCTACACCTTC

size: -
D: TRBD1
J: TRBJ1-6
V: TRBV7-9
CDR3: CASSSGQVKHSPLHF
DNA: TGTGCCAGCAGCTCCGGACAGGTTAAGCATTCACCCCTCCACTTT

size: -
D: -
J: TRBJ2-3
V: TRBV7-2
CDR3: CASSVPGTDTQYF
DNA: TGTGCCAGCAGCGTCCCAGGGACAGATACGCAGTATTTT

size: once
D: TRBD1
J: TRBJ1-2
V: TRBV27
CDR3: CASSPPGTDGYTF
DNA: TGTGCCAGCAGTCCGCCCGGGACAGATGGCTACACCTTC

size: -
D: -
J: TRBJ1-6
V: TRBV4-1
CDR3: CASSLGGTPLHF
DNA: TGCGCCAGCAGCCTTGGAGGTACACCCCTCCACTTT

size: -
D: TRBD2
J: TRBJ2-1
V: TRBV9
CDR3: CASSLVGLAGGNEQFF
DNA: TGTGCCAGCAGCCTCGTCGGGCTAGCGGGAGGCAATGAGCAGTTCTTC

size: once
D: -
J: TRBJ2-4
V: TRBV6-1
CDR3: CASSERQGIAKNIQYF
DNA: TGTGCCAGCAGTGAACGGCAGGGGATAGCCAAAAACATTCAGTACTTC

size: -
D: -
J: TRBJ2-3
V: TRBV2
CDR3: CASSDINTSGDTQYF
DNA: TGTGCCAGCAGTGATATTAATACTTCGGGGGATACGCAGTATTTT

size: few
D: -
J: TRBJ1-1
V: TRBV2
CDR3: CAPQRTGNTEAFF
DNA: TGTGCCCCCCAGCGAACAGGGAACACTGAAGCTTTCTTT

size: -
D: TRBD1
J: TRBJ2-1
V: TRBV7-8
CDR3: CASSLRGQGVTNEQFF
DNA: TGTGCCAGCAGCTTACGAGGACAGGGGGTTACCAATGAGCAGTTCTTC

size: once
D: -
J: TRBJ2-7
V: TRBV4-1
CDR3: CASSQDPGRGYEQYF
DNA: TGCGCCAGCAGCCAAGATCCGGGCAGGGGTTACGAGCAGTACTTC

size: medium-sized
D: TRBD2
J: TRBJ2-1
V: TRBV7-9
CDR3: CASRAGGGSNEQFF
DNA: TGTGCCAGTCGGGCGGGAGGCGGCTCTAATGAGCAGTTCTTC

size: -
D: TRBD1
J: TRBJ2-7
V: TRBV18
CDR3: CASSPSAGGREQYF
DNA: TGTGCCAGCTCACCATCGGCAGGGGGTCGCGAGCAGTACTTC

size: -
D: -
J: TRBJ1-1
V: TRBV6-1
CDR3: CASSEAPSGMNTEAFF
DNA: TGTGCCAGCAGTGAAGCGCCGTCAGGCATGAACACTGAAGCTTTCTTT

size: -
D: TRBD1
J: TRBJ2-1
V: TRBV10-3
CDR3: CAISGGEGTGPYNEQFF
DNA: TGTGCCATCAGTGGGGGAGAAGGGACAGGCCCTTACAATGAGCAGTTCTTC

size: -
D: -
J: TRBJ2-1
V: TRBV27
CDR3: CASSQVGGTNYYNEQFF
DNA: TGTGCCAGCAGCCAGGTCGGCGGGACCAATTACTACAATGAGCAGTTCTTC

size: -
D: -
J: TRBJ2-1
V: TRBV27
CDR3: CASSLYPTGTNNEQFF
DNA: TGTGCCAGCAGTTTATATCCCACAGGGACTAACAATGAGCAGTTCTTC

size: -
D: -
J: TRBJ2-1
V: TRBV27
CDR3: CASSHDRSGRNEQFF
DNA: TGTGCCAGCAGCCACGACAGGTCGGGTAGGAATGAGCAGTTCTTC

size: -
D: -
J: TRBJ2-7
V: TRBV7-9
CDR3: CASSLGVGAVYEQYF
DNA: TGTGCCAGCAGCTTAGGGGTGGGAGCCGTCTACGAGCAGTACTTC